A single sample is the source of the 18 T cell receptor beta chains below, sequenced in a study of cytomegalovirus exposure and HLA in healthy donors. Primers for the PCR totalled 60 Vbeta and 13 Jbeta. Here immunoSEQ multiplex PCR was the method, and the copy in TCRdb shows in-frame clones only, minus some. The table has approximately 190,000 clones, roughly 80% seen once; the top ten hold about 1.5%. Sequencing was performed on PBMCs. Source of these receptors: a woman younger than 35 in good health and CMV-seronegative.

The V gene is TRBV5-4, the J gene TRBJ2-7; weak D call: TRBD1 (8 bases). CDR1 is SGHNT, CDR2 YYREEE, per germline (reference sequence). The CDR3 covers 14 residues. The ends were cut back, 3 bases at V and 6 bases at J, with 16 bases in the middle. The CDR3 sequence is CASSSTGGLSEQYF. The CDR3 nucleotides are TGTGCCAGCAGCTCTACAGGGGGACTATCCGAGCAGTACTTC.

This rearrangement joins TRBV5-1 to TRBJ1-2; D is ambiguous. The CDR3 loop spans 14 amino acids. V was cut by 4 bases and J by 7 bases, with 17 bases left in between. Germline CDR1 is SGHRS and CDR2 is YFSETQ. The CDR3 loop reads CASSQAQERAGYTF. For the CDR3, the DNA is TGCGCCAGCAGCCAGGCCCAGGAGAGGGCTGGCTACACCTTC.

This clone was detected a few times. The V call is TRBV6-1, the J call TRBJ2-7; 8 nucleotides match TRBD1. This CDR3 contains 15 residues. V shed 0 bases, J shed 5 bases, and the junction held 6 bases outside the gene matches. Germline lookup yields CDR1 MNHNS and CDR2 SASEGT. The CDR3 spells CASSEATRGLDEQYF. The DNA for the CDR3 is TGTGCCAGCAGTGAAGCGACCAGGGGGCTGGACGAGCAGTACTTC.

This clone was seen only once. The CDR3 reads CASSLATSGTDTQYF. DNA for the CDR3: TGCGCCAGCAGCTTGGCGACTAGCGGGACAGATACGCAGTATTTT. V usage is TRBV5-1 and J usage is TRBJ2-3; the match to TRBD2 covers 10 bases. V trimming: 0 bases; J trimming: 3 bases; junction bases outside the gene matches: 1. The CDR3 spans 15 residues. CDR1 SGHRS and CDR2 YFSETQ come from the germline V gene.

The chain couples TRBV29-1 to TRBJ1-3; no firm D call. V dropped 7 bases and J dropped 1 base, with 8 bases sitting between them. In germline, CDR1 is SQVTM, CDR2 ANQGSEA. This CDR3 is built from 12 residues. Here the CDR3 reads CSGRASGNTIYF. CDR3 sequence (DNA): TGCAGCGGCCGCGCGTCTGGAAACACCATATATTTT.

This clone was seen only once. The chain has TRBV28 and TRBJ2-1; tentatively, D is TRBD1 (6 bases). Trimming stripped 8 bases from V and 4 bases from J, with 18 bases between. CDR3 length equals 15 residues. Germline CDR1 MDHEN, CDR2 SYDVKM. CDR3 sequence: CASAGGQTRYNEQFF. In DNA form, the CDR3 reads TGTGCCAGCGCCGGTGGACAGACCCGGTACAATGAGCAGTTCTTC.

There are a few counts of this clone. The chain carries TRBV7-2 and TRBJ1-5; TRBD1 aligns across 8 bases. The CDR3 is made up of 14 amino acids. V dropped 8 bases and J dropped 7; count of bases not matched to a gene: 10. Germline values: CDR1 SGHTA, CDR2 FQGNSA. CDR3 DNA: TGTGCCAGCTCCCAAAACGCAGGGGGCCAGCCCCAGCATTTT. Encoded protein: CASSQNAGGQPQHF.

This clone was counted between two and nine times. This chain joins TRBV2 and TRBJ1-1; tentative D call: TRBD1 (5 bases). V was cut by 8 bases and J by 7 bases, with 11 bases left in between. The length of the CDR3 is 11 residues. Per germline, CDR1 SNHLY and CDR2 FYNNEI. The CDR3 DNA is TGTGCCAGCGGCGGGGGAGGTGAAGCTTTCTTT. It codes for CASGGGGEAFF.

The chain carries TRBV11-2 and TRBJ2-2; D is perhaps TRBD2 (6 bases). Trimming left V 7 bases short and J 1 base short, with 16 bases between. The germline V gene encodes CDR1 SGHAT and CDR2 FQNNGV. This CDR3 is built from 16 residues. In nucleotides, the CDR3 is TGTGCCAGCACCCCAGTGGGAGGTGGGAACACCGGGGAGCTGTTTTTT. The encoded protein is CASTPVGGGNTGELFF.

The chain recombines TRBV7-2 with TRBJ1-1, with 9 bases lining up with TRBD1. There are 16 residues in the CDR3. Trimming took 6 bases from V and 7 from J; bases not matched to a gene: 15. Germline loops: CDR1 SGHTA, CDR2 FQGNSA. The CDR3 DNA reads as TGTGCCAGCAGACCACGCCGGGACAGGGTGGGCGGTGAAGCTTTCTTT. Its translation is CASRPRRDRVGGEAFF.

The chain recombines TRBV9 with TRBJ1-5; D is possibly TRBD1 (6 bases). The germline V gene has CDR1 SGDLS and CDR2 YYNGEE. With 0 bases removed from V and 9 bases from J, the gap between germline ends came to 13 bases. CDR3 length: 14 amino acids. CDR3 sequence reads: CASSVVGAGGPQHF. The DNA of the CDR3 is TGTGCCAGCAGCGTAGTGGGGGCGGGGGGGCCCCAGCATTTT.

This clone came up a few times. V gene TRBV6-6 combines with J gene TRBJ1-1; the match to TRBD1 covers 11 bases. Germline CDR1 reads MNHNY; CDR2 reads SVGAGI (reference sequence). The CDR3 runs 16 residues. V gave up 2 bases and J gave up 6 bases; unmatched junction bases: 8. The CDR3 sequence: CASSYGVGQGAAEAFF. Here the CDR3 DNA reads TGTGCCAGCAGTTACGGCGTAGGACAGGGGGCGGCTGAAGCTTTCTTT.

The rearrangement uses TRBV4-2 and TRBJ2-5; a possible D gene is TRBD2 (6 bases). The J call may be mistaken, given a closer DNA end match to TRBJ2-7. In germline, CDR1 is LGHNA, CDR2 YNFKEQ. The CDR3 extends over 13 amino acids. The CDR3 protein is CASSQVLAAEQYF. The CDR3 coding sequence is TGTGCCAGCAGCCAAGTACTAGCTGCCGAGCAGTACTTC.

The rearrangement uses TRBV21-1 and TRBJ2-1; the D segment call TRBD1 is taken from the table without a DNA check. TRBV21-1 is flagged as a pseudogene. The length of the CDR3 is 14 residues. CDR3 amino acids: CASSKGDSDNEQFF. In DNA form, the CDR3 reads TGTGCCAGCAGCAAAGGGGACAGCGACAATGAGCAGTTCTTC.

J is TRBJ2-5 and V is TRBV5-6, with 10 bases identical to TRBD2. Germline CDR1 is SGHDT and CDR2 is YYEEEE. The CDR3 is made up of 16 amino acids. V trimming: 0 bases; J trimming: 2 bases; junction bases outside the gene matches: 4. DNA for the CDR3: TGTGCCAGCAGCTTGGTATCTAGCGGGAGACAAGAGACCCAGTACTTC. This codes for CASSLVSSGRQETQYF.

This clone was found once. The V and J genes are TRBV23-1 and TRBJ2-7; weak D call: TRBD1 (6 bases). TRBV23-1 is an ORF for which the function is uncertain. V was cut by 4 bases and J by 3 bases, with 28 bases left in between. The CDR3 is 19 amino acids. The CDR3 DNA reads TGCGCCAGCAGTCTGTGTCAGGGGCGGATGGGTATTCCCAGCTACGAGCAGTACTTC. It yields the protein CASSLCQGRMGIPSYEQYF.

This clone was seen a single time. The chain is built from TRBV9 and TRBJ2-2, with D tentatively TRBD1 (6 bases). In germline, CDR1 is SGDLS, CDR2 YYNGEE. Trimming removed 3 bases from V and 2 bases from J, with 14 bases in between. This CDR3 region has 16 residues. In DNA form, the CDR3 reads TGTGCCAGCAGCGCTGGGCAGGGGTCCAACACCGGGGAGCTGTTTTTT. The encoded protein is CASSAGQGSNTGELFF. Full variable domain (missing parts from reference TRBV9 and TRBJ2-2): DSGVTQTPKHLITATGQRVTLRCSPRSGDLSVYWYQQSLDQGLQFLIQYYNGEERAKGNILERFSAQQFPDLHSELNLSSLELGDSALYFCASSAGQGSNTGELFFGEGSRLTVL.

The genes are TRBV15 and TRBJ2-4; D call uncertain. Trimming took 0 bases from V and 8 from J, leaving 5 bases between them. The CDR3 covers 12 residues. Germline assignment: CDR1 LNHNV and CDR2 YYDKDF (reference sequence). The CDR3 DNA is TGTGCCACCAGCAGAGATACGGACATTCAGTACTTC. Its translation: CATSRDTDIQYF.